A single sample is the source of the 25 T cell receptor beta chains below, sequenced in a study of human T cells and chemical hapten exposure. TCRdb reanalysed the RACE reads using MiXCR and keeps one entry per CDR3 protein. Seen here are about 94,000 distinct CDR3 sequences, about 9.3% observed once, and the top ten hold 2% to 2.5%. Time point of the sample: patch test 2, 6 weeks after DPC sensitization. The sample's treatment: therapeutic diphenylcyclopropenone sensitization with weekly scalp DPC. The sequencing here drew on whole blood, taken in connection with sensitization to the hapten diphenylcyclopropenone (DPC). The receptors here all came from a woman aged 35 to 49 with alopecia areata. Some clones in this sample may be carry-over from other donors' samples.

This clonotype was recorded a few times. V usage is TRBV11-3 and J usage is TRBJ2-2; D is perhaps TRBD2 (5 bases). The CDR3 consists of 13 residues. The V and J ends lost 5 bases and 6 bases respectively, with 10 bases between them. Germline CDR1 SGHNT, CDR2 YENEEA. This chain's CDR3 is CASSPGGPGELFF. The CDR3 DNA follows: TGTGCCAGCAGCCCAGGAGGTCCCGGGGAGCTGTTTTTT.

This clonotype was seen ten or more times. CDR3 DNA: TGTGCCAGCAGCCCCACGGAGAGACAAACAGATACGCAGTATTTT. It codes for CASSPTERQTDTQYF. The gene calls are TRBV27 and TRBJ2-3; D remains unclear. Trimming removed 6 bases from V and 3 bases from J, with 16 bases in between. The CDR3 covers 15 residues. Germline-derived CDR1 and CDR2 are MNHEY and SMNVEV (reference sequence).

This clonotype was found many times. The chain carries TRBV5-4 and TRBJ1-4; the D gene is possibly TRBD1 (5 bases). The V gene's germline CDR1 is SGHNT and CDR2 YYREEE (reference sequence). Trimming removed 0 bases at V and 4 bases at J, with 19 bases between. CDR3 length equals 18 residues. The CDR3 protein is CASSLGRPGRQSNEKLFF. CDR3 DNA: TGTGCCAGCAGCTTGGGACGACCGGGACGCCAGAGTAATGAAAAACTGTTTTTT. The entire variable domain, with the rest obtained from reference TRBV5-4 and TRBJ1-4, is as follows: ETGVTQSPTHLIKTRGQQVTLRCSSQSGHNTVSWYQQALGQGPQFIFQYYREEENGRGNFPPRFSGLQFPNYSSELNVNALELDDSALYLCASSLGRPGRQSNEKLFFGSGTQLSVL.

The chain's CDR3 is CASSPWDSQETQYF. The CDR3 nucleotides read TGTGCCAGCAGCCCATGGGACAGCCAAGAGACCCAGTACTTC. The J gene is TRBJ2-5, the V gene TRBV6-5, with 7 bases aligning to TRBD1. CDR1 is MNHEY, CDR2 SVGAGI, per germline. This CDR3 is 14 amino acids long. J was trimmed by 1 base and V by 6 bases; bases with no gene match: 5.

This clonotype has a handful of counts. The chain links TRBV24-1 to TRBJ1-4; 7 nucleotides agree with TRBD1. With 3 bases clipped from V and 5 bases from J, the junction kept 5 bases outside the gene matches. This CDR3 is built from 15 residues. CDR1 and CDR2 (germline): KGHDR, SFDVKD. CDR3 sequence (DNA): TGTGCCACCAGTGATCCGGGACAGCGGAATGAAAAACTGTTTTTT. It is translated as CATSDPGQRNEKLFF.

This clonotype was counted between two and nine times. J is TRBJ2-2 and V is TRBV6-1, with TRBD2 identical over 11 bases. After removal of 4 bases from V and 4 bases from J, the junction contained 11 bases not matched to a gene. The CDR3 loop spans 18 amino acids. Looked up from germline, CDR1 is MNHNS and CDR2 is SASEGT. CDR3 in DNA: TGTGCCAGCAGTGTCCGACTAGCGGGACCCCCAATCACCGGGGAGCTGTTTTTT. It translates to CASSVRLAGPPITGELFF.

The gene calls are TRBV7-8 and TRBJ1-4; D remains unclear. This CDR3 region has 13 residues. Germline CDR1 reads SGHVS; CDR2 reads FQNEAQ. The V gene lost 11 bases and the J gene lost 0 bases, with 10 bases spanning the gap. The CDR3 DNA is TGTGCCGGAAAGGGAGCAACTAATGAAAAACTGTTTTTT. Protein product: CAGKGATNEKLFF.

Only a few counts were recorded for this clonotype. The rearrangement links TRBV2 to TRBJ2-1; TRBD2 matches 11 bases. Germline V CDR1 and CDR2: SNHLY, FYNNEI. J lost 4 bases, V lost 5 bases, and 10 bases had no gene match. The CDR3 length is 17 residues. As DNA, the CDR3 is TGTGCCAGCAGTCCTCAATCCCTAGCGGGAGGTTACAATGAGCAGTTCTTC. Its protein product is CASSPQSLAGGYNEQFF.

The CDR3 protein is CASSQDSAGSYEQYF. CDR3 nucleotide sequence: TGTGCCAGCAGCCAAGATTCAGCGGGGTCCTACGAGCAGTACTTC. J is TRBJ2-7 and V is TRBV3-1; 7 nucleotides match TRBD2. Trimming removed 0 bases from V and 1 base from J; junction bases left unmatched: 3. Germline CDR1 is LGHDT and CDR2 is YNNKEL (reference sequence). The CDR3 has 15 residues.

The rearrangement uses TRBV28 and TRBJ2-7, with no clear D. V was pared by 4 bases and J by 3 bases, with 7 bases between. The CDR3 consists of 12 residues. The V gene's germline CDR1 is MDHEN and CDR2 SYDVKM. This CDR3 reads CASSSVFYEQYF. CDR3 coding DNA: TGTGCCAGCAGTTCAGTGTTCTACGAGCAGTACTTC.

This chain uses TRBV18 with TRBJ2-3; D gene uncertain. Looked up from germline, CDR1 is KGHSH and CDR2 is LQKENI. Trimming removed 5 bases at V and 1 base at J, with 7 bases between. The CDR3 is made up of 13 amino acids. CDR3: CASSGVGTDTQYF. The CDR3, as DNA: TGTGCCAGCTCAGGAGTGGGCACAGATACGCAGTATTTT.

This clonotype has a handful of counts. J is TRBJ1-1 and V is TRBV10-3; D is possibly TRBD1 (5 bases). The CDR3 extends over 11 amino acids. In germline, CDR1 is ENHRY, CDR2 SYGVKD. V shed 8 bases and J shed 5 bases, with 9 bases lying between them. CDR3 sequence: CAIWGGTEAFF. CDR3 bases: TGTGCCATCTGGGGGGGGACTGAAGCTTTCTTT.

This chain uses TRBV27 with TRBJ2-1; 7 nucleotides agree with TRBD2. CDR3 length equals 17 residues. The germline gives CDR1 MNHEY, CDR2 SMNVEV (reference sequence). After removal of 1 base from V and 2 bases from J, the junction contained 8 bases not matched to a gene. CDR3 sequence reads: CASSLWGGSVTYNEQFF. The DNA for the CDR3 is TGTGCCAGCAGTTTATGGGGGGGGTCCGTAACCTACAATGAGCAGTTCTTC.

This clonotype was found many times. The chain links TRBV27 to TRBJ1-1; possible D gene TRBD1, 5 bases. Deletions cut 6 bases from V and 0 bases from J, with 17 bases between. From germline, CDR1 is MNHEY and CDR2 SMNVEV (reference sequence). This CDR3 is 16 amino acids long. In DNA, the CDR3 is TGTGCCAGCAGACTATCCGGGACCTACTTGAACACTGAAGCTTTCTTT. Amino acid sequence: CASRLSGTYLNTEAFF.

This clonotype appeared many times. V is TRBV24-1 and J is TRBJ1-2; D uncertain. This CDR3 is 16 amino acids long. CDR1 is KGHDR, CDR2 SFDVKD, per germline. V shed 2 bases and J shed 6 bases, with 18 bases lying between them. Written as DNA, the CDR3 is TGTGCCACCAGTGATTCCTCTCCCGACCGAAACGATGGCTACACCTTC. Its protein product is CATSDSSPDRNDGYTF.

This chain uses TRBV30 with TRBJ1-4; possibly TRBD1 for D (6 bases). Germline loops: CDR1 GTSNPN, CDR2 SVGIG (reference sequence). The CDR3 has 14 residues. V was cut by 3 bases and J by 3 bases, with 11 bases left in between. CDR3 in amino acids: CAWSQGGSNEKLFF. The CDR3 DNA is TGTGCCTGGAGCCAAGGGGGGTCTAATGAAAAACTGTTTTTT.

This clonotype was recorded at least ten times. V is TRBV6-1 and J is TRBJ2-4; possibly TRBD2 for D (6 bases). CDR3 length: 15 residues. Trimming cost V 2 bases and J 0 bases, with 8 bases left between them. CDR1 and CDR2 from the germline V gene are MNHNS and SASEGT. CDR3 protein: CASSELGLAKNIQYF. CDR3 bases: TGTGCCAGCAGTGAACTGGGACTAGCCAAAAACATTCAGTACTTC.

The CDR3, as DNA: TGTGCCAGCAGTGTGGGGCCAAGGGGGCGCGGGGAGACCCAGTACTTC. Amino acid sequence: CASSVGPRGRGETQYF. The chain joins TRBV2 to TRBJ2-5, with 7 bases aligning to TRBD1. The V segment lost 4 bases and the J segment 5 bases; nucleotides outside the gene matches: 13. CDR1 is SNHLY, CDR2 FYNNEI, per germline. This CDR3 spans 16 amino acids. The variable domain in full, completed from reference TRBV2 and TRBJ2-5, reads EPEVTQTPSHQVTQMGQEVILRCVPISNHLYFYWYRQILGQKVEFLVSFYNNEISEKSEIFDDQFSVERPDGSNFTLKIRSTKLEDSAMYFCASSVGPRGRGETQYFGPGTRLLVL.

The sample holds a few counts of this clonotype. The rearrangement links TRBV27 to TRBJ2-1; TRBD2 aligns across 9 bases. The CDR3 extends over 15 amino acids. Trimming took 3 bases from V and 3 from J; bases not matched to a gene: 3. Germline V gene data show CDR1 as MNHEY and CDR2 as SMNVEV (reference sequence). DNA for the CDR3: TGTGCCAGCAGTTTCGAACTAGCGGGCTACAATGAGCAGTTCTTC. Translation gives CASSFELAGYNEQFF.

The rearrangement uses TRBV30 and TRBJ1-5; D remains ambiguous. V dropped 2 bases and J dropped 4 bases, with 9 bases sitting between them. The CDR3 length is 13 residues. Germline loops: CDR1 GTSNPN, CDR2 SVGIG (reference sequence). CDR3 bases: TGTGCCTGGAGTATTGGGTGGAATCAGCCCCAGCATTTT. Protein sequence: CAWSIGWNQPQHF.

The genes are TRBV11-2 and TRBJ2-4, with TRBD2 as a possible D gene (5 bases). There are 13 residues in the CDR3. V lost 2 bases, J lost 8 bases, and 10 bases lay in between. Germline CDR1 is SGHAT and CDR2 is FQNNGV. CDR3 coding DNA: TGTGCCAGCAGCTTAATCGGGAATGACATTCAGTACTTC. This encodes CASSLIGNDIQYF.

This clonotype was detected many times. The CDR3 DNA sequence: TGTGCCAGCAGTGGACAGGCGATCTCCTACGAGCAGTACTTC. Its protein is CASSGQAISYEQYF. The V and J genes are TRBV12-3 or TRBV12-4 and TRBJ2-7, with 7 bases fitting TRBD1. CDR3 length equals 14 residues. The ends lost 5 bases at V and 0 bases at J; junction bases unmatched: 4.

At least ten counts were recorded for this clonotype. The chain employs TRBV29-1 and TRBJ2-5, with 8 bases identical to TRBD2. Trimming at V came to 6 bases and at J to 5 bases, leaving 5 bases not matched to a gene. The CDR3 sequence is 12 residues long. Germline V gene lookup returns CDR1 SQVTM and CDR2 ANQGSEA. CDR3 nucleotides: TGCAGCGTCGGGACGGGAGGGGAGACCCAGTACTTC. Residues: CSVGTGGETQYF.

Ten or more counts support this clonotype. The V and J genes are TRBV19 and TRBJ2-3; the D call may be TRBD1 or TRBD2 (5 bases each). Germline lookup yields CDR1 LNHDA and CDR2 SQIVND (reference sequence). Between the trimmed V and J ends, which lost 5 bases and 1 base, there was a span of 22 bases. There are 18 residues in the CDR3. In DNA form, the CDR3 reads TGTGCCAGTAGTCCGCTAGCCAACAGGCTTTCCCGCACAGATACGCAGTATTTT. It codes for CASSPLANRLSRTDTQYF.

This clonotype was detected only a few times. The chain recombines TRBV19 with TRBJ1-5; 9 positions agree with TRBD1. The CDR3 covers 16 residues. Germline values: CDR1 LNHDA, CDR2 SQIVND (reference sequence). Trimming at V came to 10 bases and at J to 2 bases, leaving 12 bases not matched to a gene. CDR3 loop: CATNVQGALGNQPQHF. The CDR3 coding sequence is TGTGCCACTAACGTACAGGGGGCGCTTGGCAATCAGCCCCAGCATTTT. The whole variable domain, filled in from reference TRBV19 and TRBJ1-5, reads DGGITQSPKYLFRKEGQNVTLSCEQNLNHDAMYWYRQDPGQGLRLIYYSQIVNDFQKGDIAEGYSVSREKKESFPLTVTSAQKNPTAFYLCATNVQGALGNQPQHFGDGTRLSIL.